This TCR beta chain was sequenced during a study of molecular identifiers for immune sequencing clone quantification (dated by TCRdb to 2017 to 2018). A note on the overall study: In a replicate experiment, RNA from roughly 20,000 or 100,000 naive CD8 T cells was split into five aliquots, four of which were sequenced. CD8 T cells were used in a methods study to benchmark molecular-identifier clustering-based TCR repertoire sequencing (MIDCIRS) and TCR RNA copy counting. Points the paper makes about the study in general: Highly expanded clone sizes could be underestimated because identical TCR molecules may share a barcode. Spiked-in Jurkat TCR RNA (approximately 10 copies' worth), which is not part of the donor repertoire, was contained in the naive libraries. Clones above 20 RNA copies held over 99% of molecules in CMV-specific effector cells but under 1% in naive cells. Spiked-in Jurkat TCR RNA equal to a single cell's worth was reported to be detectable even within 1,100,000 naive CD8 T cells. When barcode sub-clustering was not used, chimeric consensus sequences inflated TCR diversity, with chimeras reaching as high as 47%. Around 2.8 recovered TCR RNA copies per cell were obtained by modeling, versus roughly 9.7 by digital PCR, implying a capture efficiency of about 30%.

Note on this clonotype: No antigen is known for it. The junction shows a germline mismatch at one end, possibly a read error.

Libraries of naive CD8 T cells were built from anywhere between roughly 17,000 and 1,000,000 sorted cells, with 10%, 30% or 50% of the purified RNA used. On a BD FACSAria II, naive CD8 T cells were FACS-sorted as CD8+CD4-CCR7+CD45RA+ and collected into RLT Plus buffer. To test detection sensitivity, Jurkat RNA equivalent to ten TCR copies was spiked into samples of about 17,000-1,100,000 naive CD8 T cells. Enrichment of CD8 T cells was done with RosetteSep CD8+ T Cell Enrichment Cocktail plus Ficoll-Paque, and ACK red cell lysis came afterward. Libraries were prepared through PCR. Instrument on record: NextSeq 500. Preparation of bulk TCR libraries followed a previously described approach, with the TCR primers listed in Table S5. Purification of total RNA was performed with the Qiagen AllPrep DNA/RNA kit. Before analysis, reads from multiple sequencing runs of one library were combined. The paper's processing steps were these. Reads were retained only if their TCR constant sequence matched exactly, and those retained reads were trimmed to 150 nt and grouped according to their 12-nt molecular barcodes. Reads within each barcode group were sub-clustered using a 15% Levenshtein threshold, and quality-weighted consensus sequences were constructed for each RNA molecule. Non-functional sequences were discarded, and so were lower-count sequences lying one edit away from another sequence. Based on a fit of two negative binomial distributions, barcode sub-clusters having less than 20% of the maximum read count were discarded. TCRdb handled the public reads itself, with Q25 trimming in fastp and clone calling in MiXCR, and kept productive beta chains. Each CDR3 protein gets just one entry, which takes the most common genes and DNA from the rows behind it. The V and J calls come from TCRdb's annotation, not from the publication. Across this sample there are about 100,000 distinct CDR3 sequences, with 36% seen only once. Together, the top ten hold about 4.2% of the sample.

From the cysteine through the phenylalanine, the CDR3 covers 15 amino acids. Only CDR3 DNA remains: 45 bases, in frame from the first base. Recombination connected TRBV5-3 to TRBJ2-5, and TRBD1 may be the D gene, going by 6 matching bases. TRBV5-3 is an ORF; its function is uncertain. This sequence originates from a human donor in good health. Some libraries in this study had Jurkat cell RNA spiked in. The source material was naive CD8+ T cells from blood, with Jurkat cell RNA spiked in. The cell subset or site label for this specimen denotes: FACS-sorted CD8+CD4-CCR7+CD45RA+ naive T cells. At the DNA level, the sequence is TGTGCCAGCAGCTTGCCCGGGGCAGGGGAAGAGACCCAGTACTTC. Its protein product is CASSLPGAGEETQYF.